A single sample gave rise to the 9 T cell receptor beta chains below, sequenced in a study of spatial heterogeneity in lung cancer. Noted time point: sample taken at primary tumor resection. TCRdb itself ran the 5' RACE reads through MiXCR, one entry per CDR3 protein. The sample records more than 65,000 distinct CDR3 sequences, about 8.5% being singletons. The sample consisted of PBMCs, taken at surgery. These receptors came from a male donor with early-stage non-small cell lung cancer.

This clonotype appeared a few times. The chain couples TRBV4-3 to TRBJ2-7; 7 positions agree with TRBD2. The CDR3 extends over 14 amino acids. The trim removed 1 base at V and 4 bases at J, leaving 4 bases unmatched. Germline V gives CDR1 LGHNA, CDR2 YSLEER. The CDR3 sequence is CASSQGAGEYEQYF. CDR3 nucleotide sequence: TGCGCCAGCAGCCAAGGGGCGGGAGAGTACGAGCAGTACTTC.

This clonotype was counted ten times or more. This chain uses TRBV20-1 with TRBJ2-7; 11 positions match TRBD2. Losses at the gene ends were 5 bases for V and 6 bases for J; bases not matched to a gene: 6. The CDR3 is 13 residues long. The germline V gene has CDR1 DFQATT and CDR2 SNEGSKA (reference sequence). CDR3 protein: CSAALAGGGEQYF. CDR3 nucleotide sequence: TGCAGTGCTGCCCTAGCGGGGGGCGGCGAGCAGTACTTC.

In this sample, this clonotype turned up many times. This chain connects TRBV4-1 to TRBJ2-7; TRBD1 matches 7 bases. This CDR3 has 14 amino acids. V was clipped by 4 bases and J by 4 bases; unmatched bases: 7. Looked up from germline, CDR1 is MGHRA and CDR2 is YSYEKL. The CDR3: CASSPTWTGYEQYF. CDR3 nucleotide sequence: TGCGCCAGCAGCCCCACGTGGACAGGTTACGAGCAGTACTTC.

This clonotype was counted many times. V is TRBV12-5 and J is TRBJ2-7, with no clear D. CDR1 and CDR2 from the germline V gene are LGHNT and FRNRAP. The CDR3 is 17 residues long. Trimming removed 2 bases from V and 0 bases from J, with 17 bases in between. CDR3 loop: CASGLPPSGPTSYEQYF. The CDR3 DNA sequence: TGTGCTAGTGGTTTGCCCCCTTCCGGGCCCACCTCCTACGAGCAGTACTTC. Drawing the rest from reference TRBV12-5 and TRBJ2-7, the complete variable domain is DARVTQTPRHKVTEMGQEVTMRCQPILGHNTVFWYRQTMMQGLELLAYFRNRAPLDDSGMPKDRFSAEMPDATLATLKIQPSEPRDSAVYFCASGLPPSGPTSYEQYFGPGTRLTVT.

The rearrangement uses TRBV7-2 and TRBJ2-7; TRBD1 or TRBD2 may be the D gene (5 bases each). Trimming stripped 1 base from V and 7 bases from J, with 23 bases between. Germline CDR1 reads SGHTA; CDR2 reads FQGNSA. The CDR3 loop spans 17 amino acids. CDR3 amino acids: CASSLVQGPEARGEQYF. The CDR3, as DNA: TGTGCCAGCAGCTTAGTCCAGGGACCGGAGGCCCGGGGTGAGCAGTACTTC.

This clonotype was picked up many times. The rearrangement uses TRBV2 and TRBJ2-1, with TRBD2 matching 7 bases. This CDR3 contains 14 residues. V gave up 3 bases and J gave up 3 bases; unmatched junction bases: 2. CDR1 is SNHLY, CDR2 FYNNEI, per germline. The CDR3 here is CASSEQRDYNEQFF. In DNA form, the CDR3 reads TGTGCCAGCAGTGAGCAGCGGGACTACAATGAGCAGTTCTTC.

This clonotype was observed at least ten times. V and J are TRBV11-1 and TRBJ2-6; D possibly corresponds to TRBD1 (5 bases). The length of the CDR3 is 17 residues. V lost 2 bases and J 0 bases, leaving 11 bases between the germline ends. CDR1 SGHAT and CDR2 FQDESV come from the germline V gene (reference sequence). The CDR3 is CASSLSSGNSGANVLTF. In DNA, the CDR3 is TGTGCCAGCAGCTTATCTTCAGGGAACTCTGGGGCCAACGTCCTGACTTTC. The full variable domain, completed using reference TRBV11-1 and TRBJ2-6, is EAEVAQSPRYKITEKSQAVAFWCDPISGHATLYWYRQILGQGPELLVQFQDESVVDDSQLPKDRFSAERLKGVDSTLKIQPAELGDSAMYLCASSLSSGNSGANVLTFGAGSRLTVL.

The V call is TRBV7-6, the J call TRBJ2-3; the D is unclear. The CDR3 loop spans 15 amino acids. The V gene lost 1 base and the J gene lost 1 base, with 9 bases spanning the gap. Germline V lookup: CDR1 SGHVS, CDR2 FNYEAQ. DNA of the CDR3: TGTGCCAGCAGCTTAGACGGCGATCGCACAGATACGCAGTATTTT. As protein: CASSLDGDRTDTQYF.

The chain has TRBV4-3 and TRBJ2-2, with D hard to call. CDR1 LGHNA and CDR2 YSLEER come from the germline V gene. The V end lost 0 bases, the J end lost 0 bases, and 17 bases lay between the germline ends. The CDR3 runs to 19 residues. DNA of the CDR3: TGCGCCAGCAGCCAAGATCCCCCACTATCCGCCGCGAACACCGGGGAGCTGTTTTTT. Its protein is CASSQDPPLSAANTGELFF.